The rows below give T cell receptor beta chains drawn from one sample of a study of blood T cell repertoires in COVID-19. Only in-frame clones appear in the TCRdb table, and some are missing; sequencing was by immunoSEQ multiplex PCR. The sample consists of some 110,000 clones, over 80% of them appearing once. Specimen: PBMCs or T cells enriched from blood (not recorded which). These receptors all come from a woman aged 25-40 years who had recovered from COVID-19. Each CDR3 is given with its conserved first and last residue. A D gene is named only where the DNA matches it firmly. Clone size is not always given. Where it is, it says once, few, many or a class for expanded clones.

j_gene,d_gene,v_gene,abundance,CDR3aa,CDR3nt
TRBJ1-2,.,TRBV6-1,.,CASSDADTINYGYTF,TGTGCCAGCAGTGACGCGGACACAATAAACTATGGCTACACCTTC
TRBJ2-5,TRBD1,TRBV7-9,.,CASSSPGTGGETQYF,TGTGCCAGCAGCTCCCCCGGGACAGGGGGCGAGACCCAGTACTTC
TRBJ1-4,.,TRBV30,once,CAWSRREGEKLFF,TGTGCCTGGAGTAGAAGGGAGGGGGAAAAACTGTTTTTT
TRBJ2-4,.,TRBV7-9,.,CASSSTYRGDIQYF,TGTGCCAGCAGCTCGACCTACCGCGGGGACATTCAGTACTTC
TRBJ2-7,TRBD1,TRBV18,.,CASSPSGTGSYEQYF,TGTGCCAGCTCACCTTCCGGGACAGGGTCCTACGAGCAGTACTTC
TRBJ1-1,.,TRBV2,.,CASSERAGAGNTEAFF,TGTGCCAGCAGTGAACGGGCAGGGGCTGGTAACACTGAAGCTTTCTTT
TRBJ1-4,.,TRBV19,few,CASSPGHVGEKLFF,TGTGCCAGTAGCCCAGGACACGTAGGTGAAAAACTGTTTTTT
TRBJ1-6,.,TRBV5-4,.,CASSSHSSGRDSPLHF,TGTGCCAGCAGCTCACACTCTTCGGGCAGGGATTCACCCCTCCACTTT
TRBJ2-5,.,TRBV19,once,CASSIRYQRLETQYF,TGTGCCAGTAGTATAAGATATCAGAGGCTAGAGACCCAGTACTTC
TRBJ2-1,TRBD1,TRBV7-7,.,CASSLAPGQGINEQFF,TGTGCCAGCAGCTTAGCGCCGGGACAGGGGATCAATGAGCAGTTCTTC
TRBJ1-5,.,TRBV3-1/TRBV3-2,.,CASSQGASFRRTVSYQPQHF,TGTGCCAGCAGCCAAGGGGCATCGTTTAGAAGGACAGTTAGTTATCAGCCCCAGCATTTT
TRBJ2-2,.,TRBV18,.,CASPRGTGELFF,TGTGCCAGCCCTAGGGGCACCGGGGAGCTGTTTTTT
TRBJ1-1,TRBD1,TRBV7-9,.,CASSPTGGWTEAFF,TGTGCCAGCAGCCCTACAGGGGGCTGGACTGAAGCTTTCTTT
TRBJ1-4,.,TRBV3-1/TRBV3-2,.,CASSQNSRRANEKLFF,TGTGCCAGCAGCCAAAACTCGAGGAGGGCTAATGAAAAACTGTTTTTT
TRBJ1-6,.,TRBV27,few,CASSRSSSPNSPLHF,TGTGCCAGCAGTCGGAGTTCGAGCCCCAATTCACCCCTCCACTTT
TRBJ2-1,TRBD2,TRBV10-3,.,CAIRSSGTNNEQFF,TGTGCCATCAGGTCTAGCGGAACTAACAATGAGCAGTTCTTC
TRBJ1-3,.,TRBV3-1/TRBV3-2,.,CASSSDIYSGNTIYF,TGTGCCAGCAGCTCTGACATTTACTCTGGAAACACCATATATTTT
TRBJ1-1,.,TRBV18,.,CASSPPGIREGTEAFF,TGTGCCAGCTCACCACCGGGGATCAGGGAGGGAACTGAAGCTTTCTTT
TRBJ1-1,.,TRBV5-4,.,CASSFDRNTEAFF,TGTGCCAGCAGCTTCGACAGGAACACTGAAGCTTTCTTT
TRBJ1-1,TRBD1,TRBV12-3/TRBV12-4,.,CASNLQGSTEAFF,TGTGCCAGCAACCTACAGGGGAGCACTGAAGCTTTCTTT
TRBJ1-1,TRBD1,TRBV7-2,.,CASSAKRTGNTEAFF,TGTGCCAGCAGCGCCAAAAGGACAGGGAACACTGAAGCTTTCTTT
TRBJ1-5,.,TRBV27,few,CASSFRGGWQPQHF,TGTGCCAGCAGTTTCCGCGGGGGCTGGCAGCCCCAGCATTTT
TRBJ2-3,.,TRBV3-1/TRBV3-2,.,CASSPSGTSSTDTQYF,TGTGCCAGCAGCCCATCCGGGACTTCTAGCACAGATACGCAGTATTTT
TRBJ2-3,.,TRBV7-9,.,CASSLGLESTDTQYF,TGTGCCAGCAGCTTAGGTCTAGAGAGCACAGATACGCAGTATTTT
TRBJ1-4,TRBD1,TRBV27,.,CASSFGTGGVNEKLFF,TGTGCCAGCAGTTTTGGGACAGGGGGCGTTAATGAAAAACTGTTTTTT
TRBJ2-2,.,TRBV4-1,.,CASSPLDVGARELFF,TGCGCCAGCAGCCCCCTGGATGTGGGGGCCCGGGAGCTGTTTTTT
TRBJ2-1,.,TRBV2,once,CASSSQGYNEQFF,TGTGCCAGCAGTTCGCAGGGGTACAATGAGCAGTTCTTC
TRBJ1-6,.,TRBV4-2,.,CASSQDPGNSPLHF,TGTGCCAGCAGCCAAGACCCGGGTAATTCACCCCTCCACTTT
TRBJ2-3,.,TRBV5-1,.,CASSLVAGKTTDTQYF,TGCGCCAGCAGCTTGGTGGCGGGGAAGACCACAGATACGCAGTATTTT
TRBJ1-5,.,TRBV6-5,few,CASSYREGQPQHF,TGTGCCAGCAGTTACCGGGAGGGTCAGCCCCAGCATTTT
TRBJ1-6,.,TRBV5-1,few,CASSLVAGANSPLHF,TGCGCCAGCAGCTTGGTAGCAGGGGCTAATTCACCCCTCCACTTT
TRBJ2-3,.,TRBV9,.,CASSVAFSGAPSTDTQYF,TGTGCCAGCAGCGTAGCTTTCAGCGGAGCCCCCTCCACAGATACGCAGTATTTT
TRBJ1-1,TRBD1,TRBV7-2,.,CASTRGAGGFNTEAFF,TGTGCCAGCACCCGGGGGGCAGGGGGCTTCAACACTGAAGCTTTCTTT
TRBJ1-1,.,TRBV30,.,CAWSRQVNTEAFF,TGTGCCTGGAGCCGACAGGTGAACACTGAAGCTTTCTTT
TRBJ1-6,.,TRBV21-1,.,CASSKALGRRQQAALHF,TGTGCCAGCAGCAAAGCGCTAGGCCGAAGACAGCAAGCAGCCCTCCACTTT
TRBJ2-1,TRBD2,TRBV6-6,.,CASSRPGLAPSSYNEQFF,TGTGCCAGCAGTCGCCCGGGACTAGCGCCCAGCTCCTACAATGAGCAGTTCTTC
TRBJ1-5,.,TRBV4-1,.,CASSQGEGRPQHF,TGCGCCAGCAGCCAAGGGGAGGGCAGGCCCCAGCATTTT
TRBJ2-7,.,TRBV4-2,few,CASSKDSLSSYEQYF,TGTGCCAGCAGCAAAGACTCACTGAGCTCCTACGAGCAGTACTTC
TRBJ2-7,.,TRBV5-1,once,CASSSGRHNEQYF,TGCGCCAGCAGCTCCGGCAGGCACAACGAGCAGTACTTC
TRBJ2-1,TRBD2,TRBV4-2,once,CASSPGTSGYYNEQFF,TGTGCCAGCAGCCCGGGGACTAGCGGTTACTACAATGAGCAGTTCTTC
TRBJ2-7,TRBD2,TRBV5-6,.,CASSDSPPGLAGGLYEQYF,TGTGCCAGCAGCGACTCCCCGCCGGGACTAGCGGGAGGCCTGTACGAGCAGTACTTC
TRBJ2-1,TRBD2,TRBV6-6,few,CASSPGLAGVISYNEQFF,TGTGCCAGCAGTCCTGGACTAGCGGGAGTTATCTCCTACAATGAGCAGTTCTTC
TRBJ1-5,TRBD1,TRBV7-9,.,CASSLAGTGVQPQHF,TGTGCCAGCAGCTTAGCCGGGACAGGGGTCCAGCCCCAGCATTTT
TRBJ2-2,.,TRBV24-1,once,CATSGTGTGELFF,TGTGCCACCAGTGGCACGGGGACCGGGGAGCTGTTTTTT
TRBJ1-6,TRBD1,TRBV19,.,CASSPGQGGNSPLHF,TGTGCCAGTAGTCCAGGACAGGGAGGGAATTCACCCCTCCACTTT
TRBJ2-5,TRBD2,TRBV3-1/TRBV3-2,.,CASSQLAGGVGTQYF,TGTGCCAGCAGCCAACTAGCGGGCGGGGTAGGGACCCAGTACTTC
TRBJ2-2,TRBD2,TRBV9,.,CASSASGSSTGELFF,TGTGCCAGCAGCGCTAGCGGGAGTAGCACCGGGGAGCTGTTTTTT
TRBJ2-1,TRBD1,TRBV7-9,.,CASSLADRVEFF,TGTGCCAGCAGCTTAGCCGACAGGGTGGAGTTCTTC
TRBJ2-5,.,TRBV5-1,.,CASSPTSRGVGETQYF,TGCGCCAGCAGCCCCACTAGCAGGGGGGTCGGGGAGACCCAGTACTTC
TRBJ2-2,.,TRBV7-2,once,CASSLSGFANTGELFF,TGTGCCAGCAGCTTATCTGGCTTCGCGAACACCGGGGAGCTGTTTTTT
TRBJ2-7,TRBD1,TRBV5-4,few,CASSSGTGAYEQYF,TGTGCCAGCAGCTCCGGGACAGGGGCCTACGAGCAGTACTTC
TRBJ2-5,.,TRBV18,.,CASSQYNREETQYF,TGTGCCAGCTCCCAATATAACAGGGAAGAGACCCAGTACTTC